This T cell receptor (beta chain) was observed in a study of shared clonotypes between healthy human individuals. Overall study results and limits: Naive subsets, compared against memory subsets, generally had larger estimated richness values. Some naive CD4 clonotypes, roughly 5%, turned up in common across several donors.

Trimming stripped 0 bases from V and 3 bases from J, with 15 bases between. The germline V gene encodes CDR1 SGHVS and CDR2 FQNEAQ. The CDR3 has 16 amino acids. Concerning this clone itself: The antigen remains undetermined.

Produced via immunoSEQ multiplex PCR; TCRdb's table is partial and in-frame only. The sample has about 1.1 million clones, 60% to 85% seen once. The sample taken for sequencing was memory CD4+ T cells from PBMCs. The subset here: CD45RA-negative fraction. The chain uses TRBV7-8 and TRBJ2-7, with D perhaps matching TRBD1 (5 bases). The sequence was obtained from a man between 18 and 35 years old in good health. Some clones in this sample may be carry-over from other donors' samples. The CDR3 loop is CASSLAVAGQYYEQYF. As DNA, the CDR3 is TGTGCCAGCAGCTTAGCGGTGGCAGGGCAGTACTACGAGCAGTACTTC.